This T cell receptor (beta chain) stems from a study of technical replicates of blood from a few donors. CDR1 and CDR2 from the germline V gene are SGHRS and YFSETQ. The V and J ends lost 3 bases and 6 bases, in that order; junction bases with no gene match: 4. CDR3 size: 14 residues. Clones were sequenced by immunoSEQ multiplex PCR, and TCRdb holds only the in-frame ones, with some missing. The data hold around 79,000 clones, with roughly 94% observed a single time. The TCR originated in a human donor in good health. This rearrangement joins TRBV5-1 to TRBJ2-1; 9 bases line up with TRBD1. The material sequenced was T cells isolated from PBMCs. CDR3 coding DNA: TGCGCCAGCAGCTCTTTGACAGGGGGCAATGAGCAGTTCTTC. Protein: CASSSLTGGNEQFF.